This T cell receptor beta chain was captured in a study of T cell repertoires in cytomegalovirus infection. Across the whole study: Signatures in public TCR beta sequences pointed to both CMV infection and matching HLA type.

TCRdb reprocessed the reads via MiXCR and lists one record per CDR3 protein. The sample carries about 740,000 distinct CDR3 sequences, 35% to 40% recorded once. Study observations and caveats: HLA-C-restricted, CMV-specific TCR beta clonotypes were dominant ex vivo. Cumulated frequencies of public TCR beta families served to identify carriers of CMV plus the relevant HLA.

CDR1 and CDR2 from the germline V gene are SGHTA and FQGNSA. There are 15 residues in the CDR3. Unmatched junction bases numbered 7, after V lost 2 bases and J lost 8 bases. This clonotype was seen a handful of times. What it binds is not known. The TCR was taken from a human donor in good health (CMV status not recorded). Some clones in this sample may be carry-over from other donors' samples. Material: PBMCs. The rearrangement joins TRBV7-2 to TRBJ2-1, with 9 bases that match TRBD2. CDR3 DNA: TGTGCCAGCAGCTTAATGGGAGCGGGAGGCCATGAGCAGTTCTTC. Translated: CASSLMGAGGHEQFF.